This T cell receptor (beta chain) was observed in a study of blood T cell repertoires in COVID-19. In the original analysis: It was from reference gene primer amplification that nucleated cell counts were estimated. Sequenced by immunoSEQ multiplex PCR; TCRdb stores in-frame clones only, minus some. The DNA gave D and trimming, while V, J and clone size come from that table. The sample lists roughly 43,000 clones, 86% occurring once. Germline V gives CDR1 MNHEY, CDR2 SVGAGI. The CDR3 totals 15 residues. Trimming left V 5 bases short and J 9 bases short, with 20 bases between. The V and J genes are TRBV6-5 and TRBJ2-1, with D hard to call. The material sequenced was peripheral blood. This TCR derives from a man in his sixties with active COVID-19. The CDR3 loop is CASSQNHQPHGEQFF. The CDR3 DNA reads TGTGCCAGCAGTCAAAACCACCAACCTCACGGTGAGCAGTTCTTC.